This T cell receptor beta chain was sequenced in a study of T-cell memory formation after mild COVID-19. The study's findings and limits: The main location of contracting CD4+ clones was CM and EM, and that of contracting CD8+ clones was EMRA. Contracting clones, day 15 to 85, had balanced CD4/CD8, and later expanders favored CD4+. Second-wave clones peaking on day 37 lacked confirmed SARS-CoV-2 specificity.

With 4 bases removed from V and 1 base from J, the gap between germline ends came to 14 bases. This CDR3 has 16 amino acids. Germline assignment: CDR1 KGHSH and CDR2 LQKENI. TCRdb fed the 5' RACE reads into MiXCR, producing one record per CDR3 protein. The data show 200,000 to 250,000 distinct CDR3 sequences, roughly 27% seen once. Regarding this clonotype: As yet, its antigen is unknown.

This clonotype was obtained from an adult woman who had mild COVID-19 (a few samples of this study predate the infection). Cell type and time point are not known. Source material: PBMCs or a T cell subset sorted from them (not recorded which). The gene calls are TRBV18 and TRBJ2-1; possibly TRBD1 or TRBD2 for D (6 bases each). For the CDR3, the DNA is TGTGCCAGCTCACAACAACAGGGAGGATCCTACAATGAGCAGTTCTTC. Its translation is CASSQQQGGSYNEQFF.